The 5 T cell receptor beta chains presented below share a single source sample, sequenced in a study of cytomegalovirus exposure and HLA in healthy donors. Researchers ran the PCR with 60 Vbeta and 13 Jbeta primers. The protocol was immunoSEQ multiplex PCR, while the TCRdb copy is restricted to in-frame clones and leaves out a portion. The sample contains over 150,000 clones, 80% to 90% of which appear only once. The specimen sequenced was PBMCs. These receptors all come from a woman aged 25 to 39 in good health and CMV-seropositive.

The chain joins TRBV7-2 to TRBJ1-5; 8 nucleotides agree with TRBD1. V shed 5 bases and J 6 bases; nucleotides not matched to a gene: 3. The CDR3 is made up of 13 amino acids. In germline, CDR1 is SGHTA, CDR2 FQGNSA. CDR3 loop: CASSTTGVQPQHF. The CDR3, as DNA: TGTGCCAGCAGCACGACAGGGGTTCAGCCCCAGCATTTT.

This rearrangement joins TRBV19 to TRBJ1-2; 7 bases are shared with TRBD1. This CDR3 has 15 residues. After removal of 7 bases from V and 3 bases from J, the junction contained 11 bases not matched to a gene. Germline V gene sequence: CDR1 LNHDA, CDR2 SQIVND (reference sequence). The CDR3, as DNA: TGTGCCAGTACCTTCCAGGGGGAGTGGGACTATGGCTACACCTTC. It specifies CASTFQGEWDYGYTF.

This chain uses TRBV7-9 with TRBJ2-3; maybe TRBD2 (6 bases). CDR1 SEHNR and CDR2 FQNEAQ come from the germline V gene (reference sequence). V was shortened by 6 bases and J by 6 bases, with 22 bases between the two germline ends. The CDR3 contains 16 residues. In DNA, the CDR3 is TGTGCCAGCAGTCCTGGGGCCGGACGGGGGATGGATACGCAGTATTTT. Its translation: CASSPGAGRGMDTQYF.

In this sample, this clone turned up once. The chain combines TRBV9 with TRBJ2-7; 9 bases map to TRBD1. The J segment lost 4 bases and the V segment lost 4 bases, leaving 6 bases of the junction unmatched. The CDR3 spans 14 residues. Germline V CDR1 and CDR2: SGDLS, YYNGEE. The CDR3 sequence: CASSLGQGRYEQYF. Here the CDR3 DNA reads TGTGCCAGCAGCCTAGGACAGGGGAGGTACGAGCAGTACTTC.

The chain is built from TRBV11-2 and TRBJ1-2, with TRBD1 as a possible D gene (5 bases). Germline V gene sequence: CDR1 SGHAT, CDR2 FQNNGV. V gave up 3 bases and J gave up 4 bases, with 15 bases separating them. This CDR3 is 15 amino acids long. The CDR3: CASSFSQGFGYGYTF. The DNA of the CDR3 is TGTGCCAGCAGCTTTTCCCAGGGTTTCGGCTATGGCTACACCTTC.